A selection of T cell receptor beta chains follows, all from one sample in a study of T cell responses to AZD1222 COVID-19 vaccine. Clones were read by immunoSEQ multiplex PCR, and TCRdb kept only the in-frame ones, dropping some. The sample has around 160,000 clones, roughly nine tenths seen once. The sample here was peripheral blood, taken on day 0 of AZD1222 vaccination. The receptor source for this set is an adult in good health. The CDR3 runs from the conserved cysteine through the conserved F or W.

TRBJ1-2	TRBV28	CASSFRDRESVADGYTF
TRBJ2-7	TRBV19	CASSIGALNYEQYF
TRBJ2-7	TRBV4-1	CASSQGLGPYEQYF
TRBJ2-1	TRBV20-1	CSASSYRDHSEQFF
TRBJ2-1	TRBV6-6	CASSYRDRYNEQFF
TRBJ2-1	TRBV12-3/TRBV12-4	CASSGEEQFF
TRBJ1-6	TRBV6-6	CASGDRGPTPLHF
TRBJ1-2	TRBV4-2	CASSQEASNYGYTF
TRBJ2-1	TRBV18	CASSGTSGRYEFF
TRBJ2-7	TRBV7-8	CASSSGVDGSFYEQYF
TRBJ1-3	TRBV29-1	CSVGVQQSSGNTIYF
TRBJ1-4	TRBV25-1	CASSRGRHRLGANEKLFF
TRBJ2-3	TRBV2	CASVQGQEDTQYF
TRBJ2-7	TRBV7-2	CASSLTSGARGYEQYF
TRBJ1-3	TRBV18	CASSPPLGGGWTIYF
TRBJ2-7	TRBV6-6	CASRRDSGGEQYF
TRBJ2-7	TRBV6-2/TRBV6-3	CASSYSFSGTSEYEQYF
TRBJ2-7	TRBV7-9	CASSNVRSYEQYF
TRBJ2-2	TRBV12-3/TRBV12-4	CATILATAGELFF
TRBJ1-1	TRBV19	CASSTQGRHEAFF
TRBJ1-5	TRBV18	CASSGTDNQPQHF
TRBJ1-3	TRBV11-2	CASSSGDRARGNTIYF
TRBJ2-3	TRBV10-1	CASSESGTSGGTDTQYF
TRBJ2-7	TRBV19	CASSPKSGFYEQYF
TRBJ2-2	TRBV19	CASNDRNTGELFF
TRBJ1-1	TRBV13	CASSSPRQGAGNTEAFF
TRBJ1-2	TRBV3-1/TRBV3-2	CASSQGDRESGYTF
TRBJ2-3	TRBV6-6	CASSYGGAGADTQYF